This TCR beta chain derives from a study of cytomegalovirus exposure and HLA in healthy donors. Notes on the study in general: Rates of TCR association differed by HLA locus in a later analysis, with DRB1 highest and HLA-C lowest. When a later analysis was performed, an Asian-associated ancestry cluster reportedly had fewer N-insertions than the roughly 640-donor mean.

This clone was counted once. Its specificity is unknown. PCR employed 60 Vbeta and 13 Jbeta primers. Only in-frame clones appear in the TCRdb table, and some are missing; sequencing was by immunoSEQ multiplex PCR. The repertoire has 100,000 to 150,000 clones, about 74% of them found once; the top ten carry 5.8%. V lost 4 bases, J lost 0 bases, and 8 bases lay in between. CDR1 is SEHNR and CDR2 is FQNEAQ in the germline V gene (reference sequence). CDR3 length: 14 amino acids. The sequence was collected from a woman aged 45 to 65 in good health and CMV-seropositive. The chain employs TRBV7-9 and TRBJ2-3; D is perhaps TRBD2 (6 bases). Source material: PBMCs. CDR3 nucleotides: TGTGCCAGCAGCTGGGCGGGAAGCACAGATACGCAGTATTTT. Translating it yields CASSWAGSTDTQYF.